At least ten counts were recorded for the clone carrying this T cell receptor (beta chain). The entry originates in a study of blood T cells in healthy people across ages. A second about 7 to 11 cycle PCR used barcoded and J-beta primers. TCRdb reanalysed the 5' RACE reads using MiXCR and keeps one entry per CDR3 protein. The sample yields approximately 810,000 distinct CDR3 sequences, 25% to 30% seen once. V was pared by 2 bases and J by 2 bases, with 15 bases between. The CDR3 has 15 residues. CDR1 is DFQATT and CDR2 is SNEGSKA in the germline V gene (reference sequence). This rearrangement joins TRBV20-1 to TRBJ1-2; weak D call: TRBD1 (6 bases). The source material was blood. The sequence was obtained from a woman aged 80 or over in good health. This CDR3 reads CSARPQGIWNYGYTF. DNA of the CDR3: TGCAGTGCTAGACCCCAGGGGATTTGGAACTATGGCTACACCTTC.